These 24 T cell receptor beta chains were all obtained from the same sample, sequenced in a study of shared clonotypes between healthy human individuals. Assay: immunoSEQ multiplex PCR; the TCRdb copy retains only in-frame clones and omits some. The data contain about 2.4 million clones, 80% to 95% of them singletons. Sample: naive CD4+ T cells from PBMCs. Subset described: CD45RA+ positively selected. These receptors were collected from a man between 18 and 29 years old in good health. Some clones in this sample may be carry-over from other donors' samples.

V gene TRBV28 combines with J gene TRBJ1-4; D is ambiguous. The CDR3 is 13 residues long. Germline CDR1 and CDR2: MDHEN and SYDVKM. Between the trimmed V and J ends, which lost 4 bases and 2 bases, there was a span of 5 bases. The CDR3 DNA reads TGTGCCAGCAGTTCCGGGACTAATGAAAAACTGTTTTTT. This gives the protein CASSSGTNEKLFF.

V is TRBV5-4 and J is TRBJ1-4; D is possibly TRBD1 (5 bases). CDR1 is SGHNT and CDR2 is YYREEE in the germline V gene (reference sequence). The CDR3 covers 15 residues. Trimming removed 0 bases from V and 3 bases from J, with 9 bases in between. This chain's CDR3 is CASSLEGTSNEKLFF. In DNA, the CDR3 is TGTGCCAGCAGCTTGGAAGGGACCTCTAATGAAAAACTGTTTTTT.

The CDR3 here is CASSLRQSSNQPQHF. The DNA for the CDR3 is TGTGCCAGCAGTTTACGTCAGAGTAGCAATCAGCCCCAGCATTTT. V usage is TRBV27 and J usage is TRBJ1-5; D ambiguous. From germline, CDR1 is MNHEY and CDR2 SMNVEV (reference sequence). V was clipped by 2 bases and J by 0 bases, with 8 bases between them. CDR3 length: 15 residues.

V gene TRBV5-1 combines with J gene TRBJ2-3; D gene ambiguous. The CDR3 contains 15 residues. Germline lookup yields CDR1 SGHRS and CDR2 YFSETQ. The V and J ends lost 0 bases and 4 bases respectively, with 12 bases between them. The CDR3 DNA sequence: TGCGCCAGCAGCTTGGCTGGTGCGCCCCCAGATACGCAGTATTTT. Its translation is CASSLAGAPPDTQYF.

This sequence joins TRBV6-5 and TRBJ1-2; a possible D gene is TRBD1 (6 bases). Trimming stripped 6 bases from V and 3 bases from J, with 14 bases between. Germline V gives CDR1 MNHEY, CDR2 SVGAGI. This CDR3 spans 14 amino acids. CDR3 loop: CASRGAQGYYGYTF. The CDR3 nucleotides read TGTGCCAGCAGGGGGGCGCAGGGGTACTATGGCTACACCTTC.

Comments on this clone: Other DNA sequences of this sample code for an identical CDR3. The genes are TRBV5-6 and TRBJ2-7, with D unresolved. The V end lost 0 bases, the J end lost 3 bases, and 4 bases lay between the germline ends. This CDR3 has 12 amino acids. The V gene's germline CDR1 is SGHDT and CDR2 YYEEEE. The CDR3 spells CASSLGVYEQYF. CDR3 bases: TGTGCCAGCAGCTTGGGAGTCTACGAGCAGTACTTC. Using reference TRBV5-6 and TRBJ2-7 for the parts outside the CDR3, the full variable domain is DAGVTQSPTHLIKTRGQQVTLRCSPKSGHDTVSWYQQALGQGPQFIFQYYEEEERQRGNFPDRFSGHQFPNYSSELNVNALLLGDSALYLCASSLGVYEQYFGPGTRLTVT.

This clone was counted a single time. CDR3 coding DNA: TGTGCCAGTAGTAGGGGGTATCAGCCCCAGCATTTT. Its protein product is CASSRGYQPQHF. The chain recombines TRBV19 with TRBJ1-5, with D maybe TRBD1 (5 bases). Germline assignment: CDR1 LNHDA and CDR2 SQIVND (reference sequence). With 4 bases removed from V and 5 bases from J, the gap between germline ends came to 6 bases. The CDR3 runs to 12 residues.

On this clone: The sample holds other DNA sequences that translate to the same CDR3. The CDR3 loop is CASSSGLAGSDTQYF. CDR3 DNA: TGCGCCAGCAGCTCGGGACTAGCAGGGTCAGATACGCAGTATTTT. The chain joins TRBV5-1 to TRBJ2-3; 9 nucleotides align to TRBD2. J lost 4 bases, V lost 3 bases, and 6 bases had no gene match. This CDR3 is built from 15 residues. Germline assignment: CDR1 SGHRS and CDR2 YFSETQ.

The chain joins TRBV2 to TRBJ2-7; possibly TRBD2 for D (7 bases). V gave up 7 bases and J gave up 3 bases, with 13 bases separating them. The length of the CDR3 is 13 residues. Per germline, CDR1 SNHLY and CDR2 FYNNEI. CDR3 DNA sequence: TGTGCCAGCACCGGGGGGCCACACTACGAGCAGTACTTC. Amino acids: CASTGGPHYEQYF.

The rearrangement links TRBV29-1 to TRBJ2-1; 9 bases match TRBD2. The CDR3 has 18 residues. From germline, CDR1 is SQVTM and CDR2 ANQGSEA. V dropped 4 bases and J dropped 0; count of bases not matched to a gene: 13. In nucleotides, the CDR3 is TGCAGCGTTGGGGGAGTAGCGGGAGTTTTTACCTCCTACAATGAGCAGTTCTTC. This codes for CSVGGVAGVFTSYNEQFF.

This chain links TRBV2 with TRBJ2-5, with TRBD1 as a possible D gene (6 bases). Trimming removed 2 bases from V and 2 bases from J, with 9 bases in between. This CDR3 spans 14 amino acids. In germline, CDR1 is SNHLY, CDR2 FYNNEI. CDR3: CASSESRGQETQYF. The CDR3 DNA follows: TGTGCCAGCAGTGAATCCAGGGGACAAGAGACCCAGTACTTC.

V usage is TRBV2 and J usage is TRBJ2-7, with D perhaps TRBD2 (5 bases). The CDR3 is made up of 13 amino acids. Looked up from germline, CDR1 is SNHLY and CDR2 is FYNNEI. V was pared by 7 bases and J by 5 bases, with 15 bases between. CDR3 residues: CASKIVERDEQYF. The CDR3 nucleotides are TGTGCCAGCAAAATCGTTGAGAGGGACGAGCAGTACTTC.

V and J are TRBV5-1 and TRBJ2-1; perhaps TRBD2 as D (6 bases). Trimming pared 3 bases from V and 1 base from J, leaving 11 bases between. This CDR3 region has 15 residues. Germline-derived CDR1 and CDR2 are SGHRS and YFSETQ. DNA of the CDR3: TGCGCCAGCAGCTCTTACGGGGGATCCTACAATGAGCAGTTCTTC. Its translation is CASSSYGGSYNEQFF.

This clone was observed a single time. The chain joins TRBV7-9 to TRBJ2-2, with D unresolved. Trimming left V 6 bases short and J 4 bases short, with 12 bases between. Germline CDR1 SEHNR, CDR2 FQNEAQ (reference sequence). The CDR3 extends over 14 amino acids. The CDR3 region has the DNA TGTGCCAGCAGGCCGCTAGAGCCCACCGGGGAGCTGTTTTTT. The encoded protein is CASRPLEPTGELFF.

The CDR3 region has the DNA TGTGCCAGTAGTATAAGGGCTAATACTAACTATGGCTACACCTTC. As protein: CASSIRANTNYGYTF. V usage is TRBV19 and J usage is TRBJ1-2; D is unclear. Deletions cut 2 bases from V and 0 bases from J, with 10 bases between. The CDR3 runs to 15 residues. Germline-derived CDR1 and CDR2 are LNHDA and SQIVND (reference sequence).

This clone was seen a few times. In the same sample, other DNA sequences code for this CDR3. The chain couples TRBV2 to TRBJ1-1; D is uncertain. Germline CDR1 is SNHLY and CDR2 is FYNNEI. Trimming pared 3 bases from V and 11 bases from J, leaving 7 bases between. The CDR3 sequence is 10 residues long. CDR3 bases: TGTGCCAGCAGTGAGGTCGGCGCTTTCTTT. The encoded protein is CASSEVGAFF. The entire variable domain, with the rest obtained from reference TRBV2 and TRBJ1-1, is as follows: EPEVTQTPSHQVTQMGQEVILRCVPISNHLYFYWYRQILGQKVEFLVSFYNNEISEKSEIFDDQFSVERPDGSNFTLKIRSTKLEDSAMYFCASSEVGAFFGQGTRLTVV.

The chain employs TRBV4-2 and TRBJ1-4; no reliable D call. Trimming stripped 0 bases from V and 13 bases from J, with 15 bases between. This CDR3 region has 14 residues. The germline V gene encodes CDR1 LGHNA and CDR2 YNFKEQ. The CDR3 loop reads CASSQDGPVPRLFF. DNA of the CDR3: TGTGCCAGCAGCCAAGATGGACCGGTACCCCGACTGTTTTTT.

The CDR3, as DNA: TGTGCCATCACGGGAGTTCCCGCCTACGAGCAGTACTTC. This gives the protein CAITGVPAYEQYF. The chain couples TRBV10-3 to TRBJ2-7; weak D call: TRBD2 (6 bases). CDR1 is ENHRY and CDR2 is SYGVKD in the germline V gene. Between the trimmed V and J ends, which lost 7 bases and 2 bases, there was a span of 12 bases. This CDR3 is built from 13 residues.

This sequence joins TRBV5-6 and TRBJ2-7; D may be TRBD1 (6 bases). Germline-derived CDR1 and CDR2 are SGHDT and YYEEEE. The CDR3 is 11 residues long. Trimming shortened V by 4 bases and J by 6 bases, and 8 bases separated the two germline ends. CDR3 sequence (DNA): TGTGCCAGCAGCAGAGGGGGCGAGCAGTACTTC. Encoded protein: CASSRGGEQYF.

This clone has more than one count but fewer than ten. The V call is TRBV18, the J call TRBJ1-1, with 7 bases that match TRBD1. This CDR3 is built from 14 residues. V was clipped by 2 bases and J by 5 bases; unmatched bases: 5. Germline CDR1 KGHSH, CDR2 LQKENI. CDR3 loop: CASSPTQGGTEAFF. In DNA, the CDR3 is TGTGCCAGCTCACCAACTCAGGGGGGGACTGAAGCTTTCTTT.

V and J are TRBV10-3 and TRBJ1-2; D gene unclear. The CDR3 loop spans 13 amino acids. V was shortened by 2 bases and J by 8 bases, with 12 bases between the two germline ends. Per germline, CDR1 ENHRY and CDR2 SYGVKD. CDR3 residues: CAISEVPAQGYTF. CDR3 DNA sequence: TGTGCCATCAGTGAGGTCCCGGCCCAAGGCTACACCTTC.

This clone was recorded once. The chain uses TRBV5-8 and TRBJ1-2; no firm D call. The CDR3 is 13 amino acids. V lost 5 bases and J lost 6, with 14 bases in between. CDR1 is SGHTS and CDR2 is YDEGEE in the germline V gene. In DNA form, the CDR3 reads TGTGCCAGCAGTAGAGCCCGGGTTGATGGCTACACCTTC. Its translation is CASSRARVDGYTF.

This sequence joins TRBV5-4 and TRBJ2-7; TRBD2 might be the D (5 bases). Trimming left V 4 bases short and J 0 bases short, with 17 bases between. Germline V gives CDR1 SGHNT, CDR2 YYREEE (reference sequence). The CDR3 sequence is 16 residues long. This chain's CDR3 is CASSPRGDASSYEQYF. As DNA, the CDR3 is TGTGCCAGCAGCCCTCGGGGAGACGCAAGCTCCTACGAGCAGTACTTC.

The chain recombines TRBV19 with TRBJ1-2; D may be TRBD1 (5 bases). The CDR3 has 15 residues. Germline CDR1 is LNHDA and CDR2 is SQIVND (reference sequence). Trimming shortened V by 6 bases and J by 4 bases, and 18 bases separated the two germline ends. The CDR3 spells CASSHPGAGTYGYTF. The CDR3 DNA sequence: TGTGCCAGTAGCCATCCAGGCGCGGGGACCTATGGCTACACCTTC.